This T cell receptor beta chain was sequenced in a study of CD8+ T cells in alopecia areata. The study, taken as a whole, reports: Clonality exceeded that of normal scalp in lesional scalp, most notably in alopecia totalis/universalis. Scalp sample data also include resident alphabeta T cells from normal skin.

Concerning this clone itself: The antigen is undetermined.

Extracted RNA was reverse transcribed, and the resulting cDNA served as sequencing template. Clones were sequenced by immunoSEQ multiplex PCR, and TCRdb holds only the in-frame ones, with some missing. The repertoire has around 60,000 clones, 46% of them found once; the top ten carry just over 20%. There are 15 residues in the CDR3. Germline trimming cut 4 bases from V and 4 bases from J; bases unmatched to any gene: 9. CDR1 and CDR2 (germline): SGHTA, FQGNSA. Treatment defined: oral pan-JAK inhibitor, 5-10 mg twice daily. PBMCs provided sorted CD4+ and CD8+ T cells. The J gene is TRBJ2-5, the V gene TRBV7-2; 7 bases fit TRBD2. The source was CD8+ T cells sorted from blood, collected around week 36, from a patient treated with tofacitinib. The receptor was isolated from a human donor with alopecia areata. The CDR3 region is CASSSARERVETQYF. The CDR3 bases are TGTGCCAGCAGCTCCGCGCGGGAGAGGGTAGAGACCCAGTACTTC.